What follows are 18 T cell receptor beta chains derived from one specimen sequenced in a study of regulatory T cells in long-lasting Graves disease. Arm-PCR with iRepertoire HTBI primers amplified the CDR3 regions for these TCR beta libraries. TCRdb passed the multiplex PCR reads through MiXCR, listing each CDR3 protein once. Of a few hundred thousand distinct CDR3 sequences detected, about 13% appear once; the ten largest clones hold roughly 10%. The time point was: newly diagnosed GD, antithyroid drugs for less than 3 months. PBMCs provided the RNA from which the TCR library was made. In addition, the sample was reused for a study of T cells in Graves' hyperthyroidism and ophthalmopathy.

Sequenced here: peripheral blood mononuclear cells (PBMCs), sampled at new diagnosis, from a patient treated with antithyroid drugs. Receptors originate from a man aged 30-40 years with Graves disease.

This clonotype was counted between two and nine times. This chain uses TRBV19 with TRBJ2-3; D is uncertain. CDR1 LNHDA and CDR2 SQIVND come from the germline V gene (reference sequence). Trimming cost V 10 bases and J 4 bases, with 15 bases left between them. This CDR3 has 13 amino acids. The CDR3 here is CATKRHDADTQYF. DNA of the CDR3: TGTGCCACCAAGAGGCACGACGCAGATACGCAGTATTTT.

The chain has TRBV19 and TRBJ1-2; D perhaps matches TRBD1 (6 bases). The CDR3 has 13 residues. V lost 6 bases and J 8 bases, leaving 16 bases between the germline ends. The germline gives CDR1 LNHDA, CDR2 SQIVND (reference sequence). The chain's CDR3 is CASRVRDTGGYTF. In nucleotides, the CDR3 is TGTGCCAGTAGGGTCCGGGACACCGGGGGCTACACCTTC.

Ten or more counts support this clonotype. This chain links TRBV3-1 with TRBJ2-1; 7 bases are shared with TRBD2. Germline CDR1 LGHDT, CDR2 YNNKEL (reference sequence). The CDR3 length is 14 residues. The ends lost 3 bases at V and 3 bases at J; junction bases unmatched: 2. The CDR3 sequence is CASSHERGYNEQFF. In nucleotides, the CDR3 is TGTGCCAGCAGCCACGAGCGGGGCTACAATGAGCAGTTCTTC.

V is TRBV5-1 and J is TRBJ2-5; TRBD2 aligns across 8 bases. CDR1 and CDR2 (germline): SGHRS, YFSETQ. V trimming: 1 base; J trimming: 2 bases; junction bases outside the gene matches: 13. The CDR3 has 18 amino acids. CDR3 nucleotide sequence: TGCGCCAGCAGCTTGATATATCGGGGTAGCGGGGCGCAAGAGACCCAGTACTTC. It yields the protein CASSLIYRGSGAQETQYF.

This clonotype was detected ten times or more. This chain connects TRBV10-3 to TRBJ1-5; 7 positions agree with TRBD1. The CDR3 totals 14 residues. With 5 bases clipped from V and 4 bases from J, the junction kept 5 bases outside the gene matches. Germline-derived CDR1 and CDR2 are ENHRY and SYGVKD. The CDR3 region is CAISPDRANQPQHF. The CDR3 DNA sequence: TGTGCCATCAGTCCTGACAGGGCTAATCAGCCCCAGCATTTT.

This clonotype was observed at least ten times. The CDR3 spells CASSVLAGSYNEQFF. The CDR3 DNA is TGTGCCAGCAGCGTCTTAGCGGGGAGCTACAATGAGCAGTTCTTC. The V call is TRBV9, the J call TRBJ2-1, with 8 positions matching TRBD2. This CDR3 has 15 amino acids. Looked up from germline, CDR1 is SGDLS and CDR2 is YYNGEE. V lost 2 bases, J lost 3 bases, and 4 bases stayed unmatched. The whole variable domain, filled in from reference TRBV9 and TRBJ2-1, reads DSGVTQTPKHLITATGQRVTLRCSPRSGDLSVYWYQQSLDQGLQFLIQYYNGEERAKGNILERFSAQQFPDLHSELNLSSLELGDSALYFCASSVLAGSYNEQFFGPGTRLTVL.

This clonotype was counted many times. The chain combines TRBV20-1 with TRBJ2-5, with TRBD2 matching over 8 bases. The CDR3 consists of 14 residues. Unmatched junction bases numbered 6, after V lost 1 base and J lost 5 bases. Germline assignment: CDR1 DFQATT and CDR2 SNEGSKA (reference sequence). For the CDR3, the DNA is TGCAGTGCTAGAGTAGCGGGGTTGCGGGAGACCCAGTACTTC. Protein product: CSARVAGLRETQYF.

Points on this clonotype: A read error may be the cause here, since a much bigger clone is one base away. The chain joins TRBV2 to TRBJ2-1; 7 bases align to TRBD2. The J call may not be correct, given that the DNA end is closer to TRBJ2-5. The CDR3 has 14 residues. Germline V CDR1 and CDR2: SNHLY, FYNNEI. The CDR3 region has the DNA TGTGCCAGCAGTGACACTAGCGAGAGGGAGACCCAGTACTTC. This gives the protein CASSDTSERETQYF.

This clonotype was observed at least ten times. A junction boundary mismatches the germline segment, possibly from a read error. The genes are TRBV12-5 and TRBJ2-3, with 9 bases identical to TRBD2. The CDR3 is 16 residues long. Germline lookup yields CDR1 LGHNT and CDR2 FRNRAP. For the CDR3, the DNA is TGTGCTAGTGGTGTGGTTCTAGCGGGACACACAGATACGCAGTATTTT. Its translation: CASGVVLAGHTDTQYF.

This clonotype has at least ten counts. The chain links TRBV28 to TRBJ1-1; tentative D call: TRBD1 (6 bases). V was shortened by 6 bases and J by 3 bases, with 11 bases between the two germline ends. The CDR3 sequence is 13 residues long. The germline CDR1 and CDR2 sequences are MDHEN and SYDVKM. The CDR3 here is CASRNRVDTEAFF. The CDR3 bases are TGTGCCAGCAGAAACAGGGTAGACACTGAAGCTTTCTTT.

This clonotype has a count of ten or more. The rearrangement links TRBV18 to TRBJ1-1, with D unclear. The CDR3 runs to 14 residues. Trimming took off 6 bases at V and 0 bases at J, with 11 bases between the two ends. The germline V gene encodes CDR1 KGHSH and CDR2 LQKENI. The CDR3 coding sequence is TGTGCCAGCTCCTCGCCCGGCTTGAACACTGAAGCTTTCTTT. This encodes CASSSPGLNTEAFF. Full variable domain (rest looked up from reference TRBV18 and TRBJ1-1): NAGVMQNPRHLVRRRGQEARLRCSPMKGHSHVYWYRQLPEEGLKFMVYLQKENIIDESGMPKERFSAEFPKEGPSILRIQQVVRGDSAAYFCASSSPGLNTEAFFGQGTRLTVV.

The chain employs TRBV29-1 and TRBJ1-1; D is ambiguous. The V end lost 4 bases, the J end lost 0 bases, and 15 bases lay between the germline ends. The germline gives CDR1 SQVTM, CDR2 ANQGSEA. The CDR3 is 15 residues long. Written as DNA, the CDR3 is TGCAGCGTTGTTGGCTTTGACACCCTGAACACTGAAGCTTTCTTT. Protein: CSVVGFDTLNTEAFF. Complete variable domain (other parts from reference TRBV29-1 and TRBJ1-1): SAVISQKPSRDICQRGTSLTIQCQVDSQVTMMFWYRQQPGQSLTLIATANQGSEATYESGFVIDKFPISRPNLTFSTLTVSNMSPEDSSIYLCSVVGFDTLNTEAFFGQGTRLTVV.

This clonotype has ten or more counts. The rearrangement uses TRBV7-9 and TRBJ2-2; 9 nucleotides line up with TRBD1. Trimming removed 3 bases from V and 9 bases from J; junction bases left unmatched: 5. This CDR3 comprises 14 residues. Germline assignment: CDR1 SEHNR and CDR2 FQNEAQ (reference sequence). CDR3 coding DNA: TGTGCCAGCAGCTTTCGGACAGGGGTGCGGGAGCTGTTTTTT. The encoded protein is CASSFRTGVRELFF.

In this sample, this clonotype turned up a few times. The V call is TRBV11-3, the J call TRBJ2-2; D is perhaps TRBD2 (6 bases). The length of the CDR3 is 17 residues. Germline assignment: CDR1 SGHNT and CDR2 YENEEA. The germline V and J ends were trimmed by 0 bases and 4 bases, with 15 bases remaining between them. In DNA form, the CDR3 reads TGTGCCAGCAGCTTAGAGCCCCAGCGGGTGGTCACCGGGGAGCTGTTTTTT. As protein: CASSLEPQRVVTGELFF.

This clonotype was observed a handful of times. In DNA, the CDR3 is TGTGCCTGGCAGGCGGGAGGGTACGAGCAGTACTTC. It codes for CAWQAGGYEQYF. The chain carries TRBV30 and TRBJ2-7, with 9 bases lining up with TRBD2. This CDR3 has 12 amino acids. Per germline, CDR1 GTSNPN and CDR2 SVGIG (reference sequence). With V trimmed by 5 bases and J by 4 bases, 3 bases remained unmatched. The whole variable domain, filled in from reference TRBV30 and TRBJ2-7, reads SQTIHQWPATLVQPVGSPLSLECTVEGTSNPNLYWYRQAAGRGLQLLFYSVGIGQISSEVPQNLSASRPQDRQFILSSKKLLLSDSGFYLCAWQAGGYEQYFGPGTRLTVT.

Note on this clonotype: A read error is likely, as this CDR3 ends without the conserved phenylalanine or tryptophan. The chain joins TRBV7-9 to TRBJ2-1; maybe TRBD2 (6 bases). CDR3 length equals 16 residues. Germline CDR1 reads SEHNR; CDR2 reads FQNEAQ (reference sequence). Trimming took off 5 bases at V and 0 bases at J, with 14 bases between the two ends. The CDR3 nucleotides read TGTGCCAGCAGCCGCGGCGGGACGCTCTCCTACAATGAGCAGTTCCTC. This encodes CASSRGGTLSYNEQFL.

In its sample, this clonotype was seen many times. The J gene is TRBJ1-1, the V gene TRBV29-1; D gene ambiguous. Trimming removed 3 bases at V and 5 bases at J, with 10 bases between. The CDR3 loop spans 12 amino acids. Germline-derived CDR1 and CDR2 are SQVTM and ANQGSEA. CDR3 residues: CSVDGPATEAFF. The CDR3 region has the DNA TGCAGCGTTGATGGACCTGCGACTGAAGCTTTCTTT.

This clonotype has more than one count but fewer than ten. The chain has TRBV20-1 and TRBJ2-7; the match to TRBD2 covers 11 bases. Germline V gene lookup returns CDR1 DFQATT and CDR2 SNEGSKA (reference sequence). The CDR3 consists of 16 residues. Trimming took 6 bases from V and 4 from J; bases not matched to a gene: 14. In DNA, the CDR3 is TGCAGTGCCCCAAGGGCGACTAGCGGGAATAGTTACGAGCAGTACTTC. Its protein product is CSAPRATSGNSYEQYF.